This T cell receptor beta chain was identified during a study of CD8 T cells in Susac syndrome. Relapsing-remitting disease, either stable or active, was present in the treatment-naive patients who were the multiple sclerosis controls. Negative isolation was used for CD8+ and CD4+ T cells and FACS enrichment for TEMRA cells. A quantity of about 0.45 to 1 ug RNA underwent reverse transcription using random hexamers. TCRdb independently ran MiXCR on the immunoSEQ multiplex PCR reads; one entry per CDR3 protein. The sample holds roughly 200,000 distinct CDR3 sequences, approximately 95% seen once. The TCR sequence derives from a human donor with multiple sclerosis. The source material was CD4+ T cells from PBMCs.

CDR3 nucleotide sequence: TGTGCCAGCAGCCAAGATCACGGCCGGTGGCCCCAGCATTTT. The encoded protein is CASSQDHGRWPQHF. The V call is TRBV3-1, the J call TRBJ1-5; D unresolved. The CDR3 contains 14 residues. The germline CDR1 and CDR2 sequences are LGHDT and YNNKEL (reference sequence). V shed 0 bases and J shed 9 bases, with 12 bases lying between them.